These 25 T cell receptor beta chains were all obtained from the same sample, sequenced in a study of blood T cell repertoires in COVID-19. TCRdb's copy holds only in-frame clones and misses some; the assay was immunoSEQ multiplex PCR. This sample has 30,000 or so clones, with more than 85% found just once. Specimen: peripheral blood. The source of these receptors is a male donor with active COVID-19.

This chain uses TRBV6-6 with TRBJ1-2; D is ambiguous. V shed 4 bases and J shed 8 bases, with 14 bases lying between them. This CDR3 region has 13 residues. The germline gives CDR1 MNHNY, CDR2 SVGAGI (reference sequence). CDR3 amino acids: CASSFLSGLGYTF. The CDR3 DNA reads as TGTGCCAGCAGTTTTTTGTCGGGGTTGGGCTACACCTTC.

The rearrangement uses TRBV25-1 and TRBJ2-1; 8 positions agree with TRBD2. In germline, CDR1 is MGHDK, CDR2 SYGVNS. J was trimmed by 5 bases and V by 4 bases; bases with no gene match: 10. The CDR3 extends over 16 amino acids. CDR3 bases: TGTGCCAGCAGTGGGGACGGACCCGGGGGGGACAATGAGCAGTTCTTC. Amino acid sequence: CASSGDGPGGDNEQFF.

V gene TRBV11-3 combines with J gene TRBJ1-1; TRBD1 might be the D (5 bases). The CDR3 length is 13 residues. V was cut by 6 bases and J by 2 bases, with 10 bases left in between. The germline gives CDR1 SGHNT, CDR2 YENEEA. CDR3 coding DNA: TGTGCCAGCAGACGTCAGGGAAACACTGAAGCTTTCTTT. Amino acid sequence: CASRRQGNTEAFF.

The chain carries TRBV27 and TRBJ1-2; the D is unclear. V was trimmed by 1 base and J by 8 bases, leaving 17 bases between them. CDR1 is MNHEY, CDR2 SMNVEV, per germline (reference sequence). CDR3 length: 15 amino acids. In DNA, the CDR3 is TGTGCCAGCAGTTTATACGGAGAGGGCTCCAGCGGCTACACCTTC. It yields the protein CASSLYGEGSSGYTF.

This chain links TRBV5-1 with TRBJ1-1; 12 bases fit TRBD1. V gave up 7 bases and J gave up 0 bases; unmatched junction bases: 7. CDR1 is SGHRS, CDR2 YFSETQ, per germline. The CDR3 loop spans 16 amino acids. The DNA for the CDR3 is TGCGCCAGCCGACCTGGGACAGGGGGCGTGAACACTGAAGCTTTCTTT. Translated, it gives CASRPGTGGVNTEAFF.

The chain has TRBV6-1 and TRBJ2-2; D gene unclear. The CDR3 runs 14 residues. Trimming pared 3 bases from V and 2 bases from J, leaving 7 bases between. Germline assignment: CDR1 MNHNS and CDR2 SASEGT. CDR3 sequence: CASSDTSNTGELFF. The DNA of the CDR3 is TGTGCCAGCAGTGACACAAGTAACACCGGGGAGCTGTTTTTT.

This clone was observed once. This chain joins TRBV11-2 and TRBJ1-1; D is undetermined. CDR3 size: 12 residues. V lost 3 bases and J 11 bases, leaving 13 bases between the germline ends. Germline loops: CDR1 SGHAT, CDR2 FQNNGV. The CDR3: CASSFPTPRAFF. The CDR3 nucleotides are TGTGCCAGCAGCTTCCCGACCCCGAGGGCTTTCTTT.

The V gene is TRBV7-2, the J gene TRBJ1-1, with TRBD1 as a possible D gene (5 bases). CDR3 length: 12 residues. The germline gives CDR1 SGHTA, CDR2 FQGNSA. The ends were cut back, 4 bases at V and 6 bases at J, with 9 bases in the middle. In DNA, the CDR3 is TGTGCCAGCAGCTGGAGGGGCGCTGAAGCTTTCTTT. It yields the protein CASSWRGAEAFF.

The V and J genes are TRBV10-1 and TRBJ2-7; D unresolved. Germline V lookup: CDR1 WNHNN, CDR2 SYGVQD (reference sequence). This CDR3 is 15 amino acids long. V shed 3 bases and J shed 1 base, with 13 bases lying between them. DNA of the CDR3: TGCGCCAGCAGTGATCAACTCTCCCAATCCTACGAGCAGTACTTC. Translation gives CASSDQLSQSYEQYF.

This clone was recorded a few times. The rearrangement joins TRBV3-1 (or the pseudogene TRBV3-2) to TRBJ1-5; no firm D call. Germline loops: CDR1 LGHDT, CDR2 YNNKEL (reference sequence). CDR3 length: 15 amino acids. Trimming pared 2 bases from V and 0 bases from J, leaving 8 bases between. The CDR3 reads CASSQRGNSNQPQHF. In nucleotides, the CDR3 is TGTGCCAGCAGCCAAAGAGGGAATAGCAATCAGCCCCAGCATTTT.

This chain joins TRBV6-5 and TRBJ2-7; the match to TRBD1 covers 9 bases. The CDR3 has 15 residues. Losses at the gene ends were 0 bases for V and 4 bases for J; bases not matched to a gene: 4. CDR1 is MNHEY, CDR2 SVGAGI, per germline. The chain's CDR3 is CASSYSDRGLYEQYF. CDR3 DNA: TGTGCCAGCAGTTACTCTGACAGGGGGTTATACGAGCAGTACTTC.

The chain links TRBV19 to TRBJ1-5; D is unresolved. This CDR3 region has 12 residues. Trimming stripped 6 bases from V and 6 bases from J, with 9 bases between. CDR1 and CDR2 (germline): LNHDA, SQIVND (reference sequence). CDR3 protein: CASSLFGQPQHF. The CDR3 DNA follows: TGTGCCAGTAGCCTATTTGGTCAGCCCCAGCATTTT.

V gene TRBV18 combines with J gene TRBJ1-3; 8 nucleotides line up with TRBD1. V lost 3 bases and J lost 4; bases outside the gene matches: 2. The CDR3 contains 14 residues. Germline CDR1 KGHSH, CDR2 LQKENI. CDR3 residues: CASSPRTGGNTIYF. CDR3 bases: TGTGCCAGCTCACCCCGGACAGGGGGAAACACCATATATTTT.

The chain uses TRBV27 and TRBJ1-2, with unresolved D. Trimming removed 8 bases at V and 6 bases at J, with 16 bases between. The germline gives CDR1 MNHEY, CDR2 SMNVEV (reference sequence). CDR3 length: 13 amino acids. The CDR3 DNA sequence: TGTGCCAGCCGCTTAACAGTTTCTAATGGCTACACCTTC. Translated: CASRLTVSNGYTF.

The CDR3 coding sequence is TGTGCCAGCAGCTCCAGAATCCCGGGACAGGGTTGGGAAAAACTGTTTTTT. It encodes CASSSRIPGQGWEKLFF. This chain connects TRBV7-9 to TRBJ1-4, with TRBD1 identical over 9 bases. Trimming cost V 4 bases and J 8 bases; bases outside gene matches: 14. CDR3 length: 17 amino acids. Germline CDR1 is SEHNR and CDR2 is FQNEAQ (reference sequence).

V usage is TRBV29-1 and J usage is TRBJ1-5; TRBD1 agrees at 9 bases. CDR1 and CDR2 (germline): SQVTM, ANQGSEA. The CDR3 consists of 13 residues. The junction had 4 bases not matched to a gene; V was cut back by 6 bases and J by 4 bases. The CDR3 sequence: CSVAGTGNQPQHF. CDR3 DNA: TGCAGCGTGGCCGGGACAGGGAATCAGCCCCAGCATTTT.

The J gene is TRBJ1-2, the V gene TRBV19, with 12 nucleotides matching TRBD1. The CDR3 loop spans 15 amino acids. Germline V lookup: CDR1 LNHDA, CDR2 SQIVND (reference sequence). V was clipped by 5 bases and J by 7 bases; unmatched bases: 8. The CDR3 here is CASSAGTGGLSGYTF. DNA of the CDR3: TGTGCCAGTAGTGCCGGGACAGGGGGCTTGAGTGGCTACACCTTC.

This chain links TRBV5-1 with TRBJ2-7, with 7 bases identical to TRBD1. CDR3 size: 19 residues. The germline CDR1 and CDR2 sequences are SGHRS and YFSETQ. With 3 bases clipped from V and 3 bases from J, the junction kept 21 bases outside the gene matches. CDR3 residues: CASSSVGPGEAGGNYEQYF. In DNA form, the CDR3 reads TGCGCCAGCAGCTCCGTGGGGCCCGGTGAGGCAGGGGGTAACTACGAGCAGTACTTC. Using reference TRBV5-1 and TRBJ2-7 for the parts outside the CDR3, the full variable domain is KAGVTQTPRYLIKTRGQQVTLSCSPISGHRSVSWYQQTPGQGLQFLFEYFSETQRNKGNFPGRFSGRQFSNSRSEMNVSTLELGDSALYLCASSSVGPGEAGGNYEQYFGPGTRLTVT.

The chain employs TRBV5-1 and TRBJ2-7; 8 nucleotides align to TRBD1. V dropped 4 bases and J dropped 2; count of bases not matched to a gene: 5. Germline CDR1 reads SGHRS; CDR2 reads YFSETQ. This CDR3 has 14 amino acids. CDR3 sequence reads: CASSAGTGTYEQYF. The DNA of the CDR3 is TGCGCCAGCAGCGCCGGGACAGGAACCTACGAGCAGTACTTC.

The V and J genes are TRBV6-5 and TRBJ1-2; 7 bases fit TRBD1. This CDR3 is 15 amino acids long. Germline loops: CDR1 MNHEY, CDR2 SVGAGI. V gave up 5 bases and J gave up 4 bases; unmatched junction bases: 10. The CDR3 protein is CASSPHRDSGYGYTF. The CDR3 region has the DNA TGTGCCAGCAGTCCGCACCGGGACAGCGGCTATGGCTACACCTTC.

The chain couples TRBV4-2 to TRBJ2-3; 7 bases map to TRBD2. Germline V CDR1 and CDR2: LGHNA, YNFKEQ. CDR3 length: 15 residues. V lost 5 bases to trimming and J lost 4 bases; unmatched junction nucleotides: 9. CDR3 bases: TGTGCCAGCAGCGTGACTCCGGGGGGAGCAGATACGCAGTATTTT. This sequence encodes CASSVTPGGADTQYF.

This clone appeared a single time. CDR3 sequence (DNA): TGTGCTAGTGGTCAGTTGAACACTGAAGCTTTCTTT. This translates into CASGQLNTEAFF. The chain joins TRBV12-5 to TRBJ1-1; no definite D call. CDR1 is LGHNT, CDR2 FRNRAP, per germline. This CDR3 has 12 residues. V shed 5 bases and J shed 0 bases, with 4 bases lying between them.

The CDR3 sequence: CASSYSTGSPRGVISNQPQHF. Written as DNA, the CDR3 is TGTGCCAGCAGTTACTCGACAGGGAGTCCAAGGGGGGTGATCAGCAATCAGCCCCAGCATTTT. The chain uses TRBV6-2 or TRBV6-3 and TRBJ1-5; 7 nucleotides match TRBD1. CDR1 and CDR2 from the germline V gene are MNHEY and SVGEGT. The CDR3 covers 21 residues. The trim removed 0 bases at V and 1 base at J, leaving 18 bases unmatched.

This clone was seen a few times. The V call is TRBV2, the J call TRBJ2-7; D is perhaps TRBD1 (6 bases). This CDR3 has 13 residues. From germline, CDR1 is SNHLY and CDR2 FYNNEI. V was shortened by 8 bases and J by 1 base, with 12 bases between the two germline ends. The CDR3 is CASGQQGSYEQYF. In DNA, the CDR3 is TGTGCCAGCGGCCAACAGGGTTCCTACGAGCAGTACTTC.

The chain combines TRBV5-4 with TRBJ1-2; TRBD1 might be the D (5 bases). The V and J ends lost 0 bases and 4 bases respectively, with 13 bases between them. The CDR3 sequence is 15 residues long. The germline CDR1 and CDR2 sequences are SGHNT and YYREEE (reference sequence). As DNA, the CDR3 is TGTGCCAGCAGCTTGGGGCAGGGCTTCCGCTATGGCTACACCTTC. Its protein is CASSLGQGFRYGYTF.